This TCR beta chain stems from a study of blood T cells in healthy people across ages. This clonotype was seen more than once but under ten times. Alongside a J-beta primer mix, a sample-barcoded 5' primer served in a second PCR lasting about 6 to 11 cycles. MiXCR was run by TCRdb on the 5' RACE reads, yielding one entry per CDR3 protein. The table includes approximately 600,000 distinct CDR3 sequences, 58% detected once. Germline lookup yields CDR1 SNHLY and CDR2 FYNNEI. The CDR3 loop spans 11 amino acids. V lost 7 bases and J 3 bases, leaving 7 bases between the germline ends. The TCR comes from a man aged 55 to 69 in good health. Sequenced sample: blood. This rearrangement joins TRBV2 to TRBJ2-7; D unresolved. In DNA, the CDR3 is TGTGCCAGCATGGTGCTCTACGAGCAGTACTTC. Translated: CASMVLYEQYF.